The 10 T cell receptor beta chains presented below share a single source sample, sequenced in a study of blood T cell repertoires in COVID-19. The table came from immunoSEQ multiplex PCR; TCRdb's copy has only in-frame clones and leaves some out. The sample has approximately 280,000 clones, roughly 87% seen once. Sequenced sample: peripheral blood. These receptors all come from a man aged 18 to 30 with active or convalescent COVID-19.

V gene TRBV7-8 combines with J gene TRBJ1-6; possibly TRBD1 for D (5 bases). CDR3 length: 15 residues. Germline CDR1 is SGHVS and CDR2 is FQNEAQ. V lost 4 bases and J lost 8, with 15 bases in between. CDR3 coding DNA: TGTGCCAGCAGCTCGGGCGGGACCGGGGATTCACCCCTCCACTTT. This translates into CASSSGGTGDSPLHF.

This chain connects TRBV27 to TRBJ2-7; 7 bases agree with TRBD1. The ends lost 2 bases at V and 3 bases at J; junction bases unmatched: 4. Germline loops: CDR1 MNHEY, CDR2 SMNVEV (reference sequence). This CDR3 comprises 14 residues. The CDR3 loop is CASSLTTGYYEQYF. In DNA form, the CDR3 reads TGTGCCAGCAGTTTAACGACAGGGTACTACGAGCAGTACTTC.

The V call is TRBV5-1, the J call TRBJ1-1, with TRBD1 matching 10 bases. CDR1 SGHRS and CDR2 YFSETQ come from the germline V gene. J gave up 4 bases and V 4 bases, and 4 bases lay outside the gene matches. CDR3 length equals 14 residues. This CDR3 is CASSTGQGGTEAFF. The CDR3 DNA sequence: TGCGCCAGCAGCACCGGACAGGGGGGCACTGAAGCTTTCTTT.

This rearrangement joins TRBV5-1 to TRBJ2-4; D call uncertain. The germline V gene has CDR1 SGHRS and CDR2 YFSETQ. The CDR3 totals 15 residues. V was shortened by 4 bases and J by 0 bases, with 11 bases between the two germline ends. The CDR3 protein is CASSLVAQAKNIQYF. The CDR3 region has the DNA TGCGCCAGCAGCCTGGTAGCACAAGCCAAAAACATTCAGTACTTC.

This clone is a singleton in its sample. V gene TRBV7-9 combines with J gene TRBJ2-2; 8 bases match TRBD2. The CDR3 extends over 17 amino acids. Germline V gene sequence: CDR1 SEHNR, CDR2 FQNEAQ (reference sequence). V was pared by 2 bases and J by 5 bases, with 10 bases of the junction left unmatched. CDR3 coding DNA: TGTGCCAGCAGCTTACCCGGGGTTAGCGGGGTAACCGGGGAGCTGTTTTTT. It yields the protein CASSLPGVSGVTGELFF.

In its sample, this clone was seen a few times. This chain joins TRBV25-1 and TRBJ2-7, with 7 bases aligning to TRBD1. V dropped 6 bases and J dropped 0; count of bases not matched to a gene: 8. Germline values: CDR1 MGHDK, CDR2 SYGVNS. This CDR3 contains 15 residues. The CDR3 here is CASRDPRDSSYEQYF. CDR3 DNA: TGTGCCAGCAGAGACCCCCGGGACAGCTCCTACGAGCAGTACTTC.

The CDR3 region has the DNA TGTGCCAGCAGCCCCGGGGATGGCGGCGCCGCTGAAGCTTTCTTT. It is translated as CASSPGDGGAAEAFF. The V and J genes are TRBV9 and TRBJ1-1; no definite D call. The CDR3 has 15 residues. CDR1 is SGDLS, CDR2 YYNGEE, per germline. V was cut by 4 bases and J by 6 bases, with 19 bases left in between.

The chain couples TRBV2 to TRBJ2-7; 9 bases align to TRBD2. The CDR3 spans 13 residues. Germline CDR1 is SNHLY and CDR2 is FYNNEI. J was trimmed by 5 bases and V by 8 bases; bases with no gene match: 7. The CDR3: CASHRTSVDEQYF. CDR3 sequence (DNA): TGTGCCAGCCATAGGACTAGCGTCGACGAGCAGTACTTC.

The chain employs TRBV12-5 and TRBJ2-1; 7 positions agree with TRBD1. In germline, CDR1 is LGHNT, CDR2 FRNRAP. There are 13 residues in the CDR3. V was pared by 3 bases and J by 8 bases, with 4 bases of the junction left unmatched. The CDR3 protein is CASGFRQGDEQFF. The CDR3 DNA reads TGTGCTAGTGGTTTCCGGCAGGGGGATGAGCAGTTCTTC.

The chain combines TRBV6-4 with TRBJ1-5; no clear D. The germline V gene has CDR1 MRHNA and CDR2 SNTAGT. The ends were cut back, 3 bases at V and 3 bases at J, with 6 bases in the middle. The CDR3 is 13 residues long. The CDR3 here is CASSESINQPQHF. The CDR3 region has the DNA TGTGCCAGCAGTGAGAGTATCAATCAGCCCCAGCATTTT.